This T cell receptor (beta chain) derives from a study of early T cells in non-severe SARS-CoV-2 infection. This clonotype came up many times. TCRdb re-derived calls from the 5' RACE reads in MiXCR, one entry per CDR3 protein. The sample shows 70,000 to 95,000 distinct CDR3 sequences, around 15% of them seen only once. The CDR3 extends over 14 amino acids. Germline CDR1 is GTSNPN and CDR2 is SVGIG (reference sequence). Trimming cost V 4 bases and J 5 bases, with 17 bases left between them. This receptor was obtained from an adult who was a healthcare worker with PCR-confirmed SARS-CoV-2 infection or an uninfected control (not recorded which). The V and J genes are TRBV30 and TRBJ1-1; unclear D gene. Sequencing was done on a sample of whole blood. Here the CDR3 DNA reads TGTGCCTGGACGGTCGGCGACGCGTTTACTGAAGCTTTCTTT. It yields the protein CAWTVGDAFTEAFF.